This TCR beta chain was captured in a study of monozygotic twins with inflammatory bowel disease. Points from the study as a whole: No discrimination was achieved between different T cell subtypes. Healthy twins shared more clonotypes with others than IBD patients, most markedly active ones. IBD patients had lower TCRbeta diversity (inverse Simpson) than healthy co-twins.

This CDR3 has 15 residues. Germline V gene data show CDR1 as DFQATT and CDR2 as SNEGSKA (reference sequence). TCRalpha and TCRbeta cDNA went through two nested PCRs of approximately 16 and 10 cycles. After re-calling the 5' RACE reads, TCRdb lists one entry per CDR3 protein, DNA absent. The listing records over 200,000 distinct CDR3 sequences. Comments on this clonotype: Its antigen is not identified.

Sequenced: blood. V is TRBV20-1 and J is TRBJ2-1; no DNA is available, so the TRBD2 call from TCRdb remains unchecked. This receptor was taken from a human donor with ulcerative colitis or Crohn's disease, or a healthy co-twin of an affected twin (not recorded which). The CDR3 here is CSAPRLAGGASEQFF.